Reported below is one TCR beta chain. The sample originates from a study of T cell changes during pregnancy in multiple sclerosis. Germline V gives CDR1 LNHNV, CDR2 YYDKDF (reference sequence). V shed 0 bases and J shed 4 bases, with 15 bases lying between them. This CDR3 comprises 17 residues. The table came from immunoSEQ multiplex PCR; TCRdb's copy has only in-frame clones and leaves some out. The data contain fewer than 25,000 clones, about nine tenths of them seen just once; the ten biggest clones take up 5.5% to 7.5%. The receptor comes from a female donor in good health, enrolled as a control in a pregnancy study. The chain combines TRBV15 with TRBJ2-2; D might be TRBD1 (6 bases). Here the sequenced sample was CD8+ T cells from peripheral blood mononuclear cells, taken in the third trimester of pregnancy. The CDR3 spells CATSRDRAGDLTGELFF. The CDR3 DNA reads TGTGCCACCAGCAGAGATCGGGCAGGGGATCTCACCGGGGAGCTGTTTTTT.